The entry below gives a single T cell receptor beta chain sequence along with its context. Trimming at V came to 2 bases and at J to 1 base, leaving 10 bases not matched to a gene. This CDR3 has 19 residues. The V gene's germline CDR1 is SGHAT and CDR2 FQDESV (reference sequence). This sample was included in a study of OX40 agonist ivuxolimab in advanced cancers. Study context: Ivuxolimab, an agonist antibody against OX40 (CD134), was given to patients.

TCRdb keeps only in-frame clones here, not all; method: immunoSEQ multiplex PCR. The data show about 48,000 clones, about 81% seen once. The source material was CD4+ or CD8+ T cells sorted from blood, sampled in a trial of the OX40 agonist ivuxolimab. This receptor was obtained from an adult with an advanced solid tumor such as melanoma, head and neck, liver or kidney cancer. The chain joins TRBV11-1 to TRBJ2-1, with 11 bases identical to TRBD2. The CDR3 loop reads CASSLLPPTSGISYNEQFF. The CDR3 DNA sequence: TGTGCCAGCAGCTTATTGCCCCCGACTAGCGGGATATCCTACAATGAGCAGTTCTTC.